Listed below are T cell receptor beta chains from one sample, sequenced in a study of cytomegalovirus exposure and HLA in healthy donors. Clones were read by immunoSEQ multiplex PCR, and TCRdb kept only the in-frame ones, dropping some. The table has fewer than 80,000 clones, about 76% seen once. Input material: PBMCs. The receptors derive from a man aged 18 to 29 in good health and CMV-seronegative. CDR3s include the opening cysteine and the closing phenylalanine or tryptophan. A D gene is named only where the DNA matches it firmly. Where a row states a size, it is once, few, many or the class of an expanded clone; other rows omit it.

V: TRBV5-4; size: -; J: TRBJ2-5; D: TRBD2; DNA: TGTGCCAGCAGTTACCGACTAGCCCAGACCCAGTACTTC; CDR3: CASSYRLAQTQYF
V: TRBV4-1; size: -; J: TRBJ2-1; D: -; DNA: TGCGCCAGCAGCCAAGCCCTCCCCTCCCGGCGGCATTACAATGAGCAGTTCTTC; CDR3: CASSQALPSRRHYNEQFF
V: TRBV29-1; size: -; J: TRBJ2-5; D: -; DNA: TGCAGCGTTATTGCGGTAATCGGGATGGAGACCCAGTACTTC; CDR3: CSVIAVIGMETQYF
V: TRBV29-1; size: -; J: TRBJ1-2; D: TRBD1; DNA: TGCAGCGTTGACAATACGTGGACAGGGGATGGCTACACCTTC; CDR3: CSVDNTWTGDGYTF
V: TRBV5-1; size: -; J: TRBJ1-1; D: -; DNA: TGCGCCAGCAGCTTGGACGGGCCACAGGCGAACACTGAAGCTTTCTTT; CDR3: CASSLDGPQANTEAFF
V: TRBV6-5; size: -; J: TRBJ1-5; D: -; DNA: TGTGCCAGCAGTTACAGCTCGGGGAGCAATCAGCCCCAGCATTTT; CDR3: CASSYSSGSNQPQHF
V: TRBV28; size: once; J: TRBJ1-5; D: TRBD1; DNA: TGTGCCAGCAGTTACCCCCCCCCGGGACAGGGGGTCAATCAGCCCCAGCATTTT; CDR3: CASSYPPPGQGVNQPQHF
V: TRBV10-3; size: once; J: TRBJ2-3; D: -; DNA: TGTGCCACCAGTAAGAGTTCTAGCACAGATACGCAGTATTTT; CDR3: CATSKSSSTDTQYF
V: TRBV15; size: few; J: TRBJ2-2; D: -; DNA: TGTGCCACCAGCAGAGACGGGTTAACCGGGGAGCTGTTTTTT; CDR3: CATSRDGLTGELFF
V: TRBV9; size: -; J: TRBJ2-3; D: -; DNA: TGTGCCAGCAGCGTATCCCCGAGGACACTTAAGGAGGATACGCAGTATTTT; CDR3: CASSVSPRTLKEDTQYF
V: TRBV5-1; size: -; J: TRBJ1-6; D: -; DNA: TGCGCCAGCAGCTTCCCAAACGCTCAGGCAGGTTCACCCCTCCACTTT; CDR3: CASSFPNAQAGSPLHF
V: TRBV5-6; size: -; J: TRBJ1-1; D: TRBD1; DNA: TGTGCCAGCAGCTTGGACAGGGGGGCAACTGAAGCTTTCTTT; CDR3: CASSLDRGATEAFF
V: TRBV19; size: -; J: TRBJ1-5; D: -; DNA: TGTGCCAGTAGAGGCAGGGGCGGTCAGCCCCAGCATTTT; CDR3: CASRGRGGQPQHF
V: TRBV27; size: -; J: TRBJ2-2; D: TRBD1; DNA: TGTGCCAGCAGTTGGACAGGGTCGGTGAACACCGGGGAGCTGTTTTTT; CDR3: CASSWTGSVNTGELFF
V: TRBV13; size: once; J: TRBJ2-5; D: TRBD1; DNA: TGTGCCAGCAGTGAATCGGGCAGGGGGCCACGTGGGACCCAGTACTTC; CDR3: CASSESGRGPRGTQYF
V: TRBV18; size: -; J: TRBJ2-3; D: TRBD1; DNA: TGTGCCAGCTCACGCGACAGGGTCCCAGATACGCAGTATTTT; CDR3: CASSRDRVPDTQYF
V: TRBV7-2; size: once; J: TRBJ1-3; D: TRBD1; DNA: TGTGCCAGCAGATCTACAGGGGCGGGAAACACCATATATTTT; CDR3: CASRSTGAGNTIYF
V: TRBV27; size: -; J: TRBJ1-6; D: -; DNA: TGTGCCAGCAGCTCATCGTCGGGGGGGCGCTCCTATAATTCACCCCTCCACTTT; CDR3: CASSSSSGGRSYNSPLHF
V: TRBV6-1; size: -; J: TRBJ1-2; D: TRBD1; DNA: TGTGCCAGCAGTGAACTTGGGACAGGGGGCAATGGCTACACCTTC; CDR3: CASSELGTGGNGYTF
V: TRBV5-1; size: -; J: TRBJ2-2; D: TRBD1; DNA: TGCGCCAGCAGTCAGGGGGTCACCGGGGAGCTGTTTTTT; CDR3: CASSQGVTGELFF
V: TRBV18; size: -; J: TRBJ1-4; D: -; DNA: TGTGCCAGCTCACCAGGGGCAGGGGCGAGGGAAAAACTGTTTTTT; CDR3: CASSPGAGAREKLFF
V: TRBV11-2; size: -; J: TRBJ1-2; D: TRBD1; DNA: TGTGCCAGCAGCTTTGCCGGGACAGGGGGCGCCAACTATGGCTACACCTTC; CDR3: CASSFAGTGGANYGYTF
V: TRBV25-1; size: few; J: TRBJ1-1; D: -; DNA: TGTGCCAGCAGTGGGCAGGGGAGATCGGGAGCTTTCTTT; CDR3: CASSGQGRSGAFF
V: TRBV10-3; size: -; J: TRBJ1-6; D: -; DNA: TGTGCCATCAGTGAGGAAGGGAGGTATAATTCACCCCTCCACTTT; CDR3: CAISEEGRYNSPLHF
V: TRBV5-4; size: -; J: TRBJ1-1; D: TRBD1; DNA: TGTGCCGGCAGCTTGGCCCCCAGGGGGCGAAACACTGAAGCTTTCTTT; CDR3: CAGSLAPRGRNTEAFF
V: TRBV30; size: -; J: TRBJ1-2; D: -; DNA: TGTGCTTGGGCCCGGGATGCTGGCGGCTACACCTTC; CDR3: CAWARDAGGYTF
V: TRBV10-3; size: -; J: TRBJ2-1; D: TRBD2; DNA: TGTGCCACTTCGACTAGCGCTTCCTACAATGAGCAGTTCTTC; CDR3: CATSTSASYNEQFF
V: TRBV2; size: -; J: TRBJ2-2; D: TRBD2; DNA: TGTGCCAGCAGTGGGGCAGCGGGGGGGCCGAACACCGGGGAGCTGTTTTTT; CDR3: CASSGAAGGPNTGELFF
V: TRBV7-9; size: -; J: TRBJ1-1; D: -; DNA: TGTGCCAGCCGCGGGAACACTGAAGCTTTCTTT; CDR3: CASRGNTEAFF
V: TRBV7-6; size: few; J: TRBJ2-5; D: TRBD1; DNA: TGTGCCAGCAGCTTCTTCAGGGGGCCCCAAGAGACCCAGTACTTC; CDR3: CASSFFRGPQETQYF
V: TRBV7-7; size: -; J: TRBJ2-7; D: -; DNA: TGTGCCAGCAGCCTTAGTGAACCCTACGAGCAGTACTTC; CDR3: CASSLSEPYEQYF
V: TRBV30; size: -; J: TRBJ1-3; D: TRBD1; DNA: TGTGCCTGGAGTAGGGACAGGAATACTGGAAACACCATATATTTT; CDR3: CAWSRDRNTGNTIYF
V: TRBV27; size: once; J: TRBJ2-4; D: TRBD1; DNA: TGTGCCAGCAGAGGATGGGCGGGACAGGGATTAAACATTCAGTACTTC; CDR3: CASRGWAGQGLNIQYF
V: TRBV7-3; size: -; J: TRBJ1-1; D: -; DNA: TGTGCCAGCAGCTCGACAGTGAACACTGAAGCTTTCTTT; CDR3: CASSSTVNTEAFF
V: TRBV4-2; size: -; J: TRBJ1-3; D: -; DNA: TGTGCCAGCAGCCAAGATTCACAGTTCAGTGGAAACACCATATATTTT; CDR3: CASSQDSQFSGNTIYF
V: TRBV7-3; size: -; J: TRBJ1-6; D: -; DNA: TGTGCCAGCAGCTTAGTAGGGGTTAATTCACCCCTCCACTTT; CDR3: CASSLVGVNSPLHF
V: TRBV29-1; size: -; J: TRBJ1-2; D: -; DNA: TGCAGCGCCTGGGCGGAGGGCTATGGCTACACCTTC; CDR3: CSAWAEGYGYTF
V: TRBV4-1; size: -; J: TRBJ2-7; D: TRBD2; DNA: TGCGCCAGCAGCGCGCTAGCGGGAGAAACCTACGAGCAGTACTTC; CDR3: CASSALAGETYEQYF